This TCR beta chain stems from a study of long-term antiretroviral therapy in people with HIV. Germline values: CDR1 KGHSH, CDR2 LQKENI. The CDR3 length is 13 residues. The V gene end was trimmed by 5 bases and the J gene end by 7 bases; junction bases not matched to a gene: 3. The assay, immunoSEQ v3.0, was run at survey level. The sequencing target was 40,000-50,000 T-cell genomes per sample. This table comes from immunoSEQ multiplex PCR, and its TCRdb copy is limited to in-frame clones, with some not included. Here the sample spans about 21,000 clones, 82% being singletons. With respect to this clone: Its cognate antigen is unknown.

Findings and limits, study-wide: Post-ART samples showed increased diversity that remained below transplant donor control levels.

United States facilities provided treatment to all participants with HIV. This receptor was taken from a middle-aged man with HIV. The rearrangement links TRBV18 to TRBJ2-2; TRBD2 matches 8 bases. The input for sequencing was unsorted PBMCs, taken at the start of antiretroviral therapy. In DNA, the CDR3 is TGTGCCAGCTCAGCCGGGACTAGCGGGGAGCTGTTTTTT. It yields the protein CASSAGTSGELFF.